Below are 27 T cell receptor beta chains sequenced from a single sample in a study of T cell changes during pregnancy in multiple sclerosis. TCRdb keeps only in-frame clones here, not all; method: immunoSEQ multiplex PCR. The sample holds under 70,000 clones, around 93% seen once. The starting material was CD4+ T cells from peripheral blood mononuclear cells, obtained in the first trimester of pregnancy. The receptor set was obtained from a female donor with multiple sclerosis, enrolled in a pregnancy study.

This chain links TRBV6-1 with TRBJ2-1, with D maybe TRBD1 (6 bases). CDR1 and CDR2 from the germline V gene are MNHNS and SASEGT. V lost 2 bases and J 7 bases, leaving 15 bases between the germline ends. The CDR3 sequence is 15 residues long. The CDR3 here is CASSEFRGSENEQFF. The CDR3 bases are TGTGCCAGCAGTGAATTCAGGGGTTCTGAAAATGAGCAGTTCTTC.

This chain links TRBV5-6 with TRBJ1-2; the match to TRBD1 covers 7 bases. Germline V gives CDR1 SGHDT, CDR2 YYEEEE. The length of the CDR3 is 15 residues. V lost 4 bases, J lost 7 bases, and 13 bases stayed unmatched. The CDR3 spells CASSIGQVLSGGYTF. As DNA, the CDR3 is TGTGCCAGCAGCATCGGACAGGTCTTGTCAGGTGGCTACACCTTC.

The rearrangement links TRBV27 to TRBJ1-2; 7 positions agree with TRBD1. Losses at the gene ends were 5 bases for V and 8 bases for J; bases not matched to a gene: 8. There are 13 residues in the CDR3. In germline, CDR1 is MNHEY, CDR2 SMNVEV (reference sequence). CDR3: CASSQSDRRGYTF. As DNA, the CDR3 is TGTGCCAGCAGTCAATCGGACAGGCGGGGCTACACCTTC.

The V call is TRBV5-6, the J call TRBJ2-5; a weak D match, TRBD1 (5 bases). Germline-derived CDR1 and CDR2 are SGHDT and YYEEEE. V was cut by 1 base and J by 0 bases, with 13 bases left in between. CDR3 length: 16 amino acids. The CDR3 DNA is TGTGCCAGCAGCTTGTCGAAGGGGTCCGACCAAGAGACCCAGTACTTC. This encodes CASSLSKGSDQETQYF.

The rearrangement joins TRBV9 to TRBJ2-7, with 8 bases fitting TRBD1. V dropped 3 bases and J dropped 2; count of bases not matched to a gene: 4. This CDR3 spans 14 amino acids. Germline V gene lookup returns CDR1 SGDLS and CDR2 YYNGEE. As DNA, the CDR3 is TGTGCCAGCAGCGCGACAGGGGACGCCTACGAGCAGTACTTC. Protein product: CASSATGDAYEQYF. The complete variable domain, with remaining parts taken from reference TRBV9 and TRBJ2-7, reads DSGVTQTPKHLITATGQRVTLRCSPRSGDLSVYWYQQSLDQGLQFLIQYYNGEERAKGNILERFSAQQFPDLHSELNLSSLELGDSALYFCASSATGDAYEQYFGPGTRLTVT.

The DNA of the CDR3 is TGTGCCAGCTCATCCCAGTACCAAGAGACCCAGTACTTC. This gives the protein CASSSQYQETQYF. The chain is built from TRBV18 and TRBJ2-5; D uncertain. There are 13 residues in the CDR3. Between the trimmed V and J ends, which lost 5 bases and 0 bases, there was a span of 7 bases. The germline gives CDR1 KGHSH, CDR2 LQKENI.

The rearrangement joins TRBV14 to TRBJ1-1; 7 positions agree with TRBD1. Germline V lookup: CDR1 SGHDN, CDR2 FVKESK. CDR3 length: 13 residues. V shed 4 bases and J 1 base; nucleotides not matched to a gene: 0. The CDR3, as DNA: TGTGCCAGCAGCCGGGACAGGAACACTGAAGCTTTCTTT. Translation: CASSRDRNTEAFF.

The rearrangement links TRBV5-1 to TRBJ2-3; weak D call: TRBD2 (7 bases). Germline V gene sequence: CDR1 SGHRS, CDR2 YFSETQ. There are 18 residues in the CDR3. V was clipped by 0 bases and J by 2 bases, with 19 bases between them. The CDR3 is CASSLAMSAGAFTDTQYF. The CDR3 DNA reads as TGCGCCAGCAGCTTGGCCATGTCTGCGGGGGCCTTCACAGATACGCAGTATTTT.

This chain connects TRBV10-3 to TRBJ2-5; 8 bases map to TRBD2. The germline CDR1 and CDR2 sequences are ENHRY and SYGVKD. This CDR3 has 17 amino acids. Losses at the gene ends were 3 bases for V and 1 base for J; bases not matched to a gene: 10. Here the CDR3 reads CAISDPPAGTSQETQYF. The CDR3 DNA reads TGTGCCATCAGTGACCCCCCCGCTGGGACTAGCCAAGAGACCCAGTACTTC.

The genes are TRBV9 and TRBJ2-7; TRBD2 matches 9 bases. Germline assignment: CDR1 SGDLS and CDR2 YYNGEE. V lost 0 bases, J lost 4 bases, and 5 bases stayed unmatched. This CDR3 has 15 amino acids. The CDR3 region has the DNA TGTGCCAGCAGCGTAGGGTCTAGCGGGGTTTACGAGCAGTACTTC. Protein sequence: CASSVGSSGVYEQYF.

The rearrangement joins TRBV21-1 to TRBJ2-7; the table's D call, TRBD1, was not checked against the DNA. TRBV21-1 represents a pseudogene. This CDR3 is built from 15 residues. CDR3 bases: TGTGCCAGCAGCATCCTCAGGAAATGTTCTTACGAGCAGTACTTC. Residues: CASSILRKCSYEQYF.

The genes are TRBV5-1 and TRBJ2-7, with 8 bases lining up with TRBD2. The CDR3 has 13 amino acids. The germline V gene encodes CDR1 SGHRS and CDR2 YFSETQ. V lost 0 bases to trimming and J lost 8 bases; unmatched junction nucleotides: 4. CDR3 amino acids: CASSLVGGGKQYF. The DNA of the CDR3 is TGCGCCAGCAGCTTGGTCGGGGGGGGGAAGCAGTACTTC.

This chain uses TRBV25-1 with TRBJ2-7, with TRBD2 matching over 8 bases. From germline, CDR1 is MGHDK and CDR2 SYGVNS. There are 14 residues in the CDR3. Unmatched junction bases numbered 9, after V lost 6 bases and J lost 5 bases. CDR3 coding DNA: TGTGCCAGCAGGCGGGGGGCAGGGTTGCACGAGCAGTACTTC. This encodes CASRRGAGLHEQYF.

In this sample, this clone turned up once. The chain is built from TRBV6-1 and TRBJ2-5; the D gene is possibly TRBD2 (5 bases). This CDR3 has 12 residues. Trimming removed 4 bases at V and 5 bases at J, with 8 bases between. Germline CDR1 reads MNHNS; CDR2 reads SASEGT. This chain's CDR3 is CASSVVAETQYF. The CDR3 DNA sequence: TGTGCCAGCAGTGTGGTAGCGGAGACCCAGTACTTC.

This clone was seen only once. V and J are TRBV19 and TRBJ2-3; 7 positions match TRBD2. Germline CDR1 is LNHDA and CDR2 is SQIVND (reference sequence). J was trimmed by 0 bases and V by 6 bases; bases with no gene match: 18. The CDR3 is 19 amino acids. The CDR3 DNA sequence: TGTGCCAGTAGCTGGGGAGGGAAGGGCAGGCCGGGGAGCACAGATACGCAGTATTTT. Translated, it gives CASSWGGKGRPGSTDTQYF.

This rearrangement joins TRBV2 to TRBJ1-2; 9 bases line up with TRBD1. Germline V gene sequence: CDR1 SNHLY, CDR2 FYNNEI. The CDR3 is made up of 15 amino acids. V dropped 8 bases and J dropped 2; count of bases not matched to a gene: 9. The CDR3, as DNA: TGTGCCAGCCGCCTAAGGACAGGGGCGAACTATGGCTACACCTTC. This translates into CASRLRTGANYGYTF.

CDR3 residues: CASSTGGTYEQYF. Written as DNA, the CDR3 is TGTGCCAGCAGTACAGGGGGGACCTACGAGCAGTACTTC. This chain joins TRBV25-1 and TRBJ2-5, with 8 nucleotides matching TRBD1. The J call is doubtful: the DNA matches TRBJ2-7 better. This CDR3 has 13 amino acids. Germline loops: CDR1 MGHDK, CDR2 SYGVNS.

The V gene is TRBV5-6, the J gene TRBJ2-5; a possible D gene is TRBD2 (6 bases). The CDR3 extends over 14 amino acids. The germline CDR1 and CDR2 sequences are SGHDT and YYEEEE. Trimming left V 0 bases short and J 4 bases short, with 10 bases between. Here the CDR3 DNA reads TGTGCCAGCAGCTTGGCGAGCGGGCGAGAGACCCAGTACTTC. Its protein product is CASSLASGRETQYF.

The V call is TRBV19, the J call TRBJ1-2; the match to TRBD1 covers 7 bases. This CDR3 has 13 residues. Germline V gene data show CDR1 as LNHDA and CDR2 as SQIVND (reference sequence). V lost 7 bases, J lost 4 bases, and 6 bases stayed unmatched. The CDR3: CASTSDRLYGYTF. The CDR3 bases are TGTGCCAGTACCTCGGACAGGCTCTATGGCTACACCTTC.

J is TRBJ1-1 and V is TRBV12-5; 7 bases agree with TRBD1. V shed 5 bases, J shed 12 bases, and the junction held 12 bases outside the gene matches. The germline CDR1 and CDR2 sequences are LGHNT and FRNRAP. This CDR3 has 13 amino acids. The CDR3 DNA sequence: TGTGCTAGTGGTCTGGAAGAGGGGGCGCAGACTTTCTTT. It is translated as CASGLEEGAQTFF.

V usage is TRBV21-1 and J usage is TRBJ2-3; the table calls TRBD2, which could not be checked here. TRBV21-1 is deemed a pseudogene. The CDR3 is made up of 15 amino acids. The CDR3 loop reads CASSKGGGPADTQYF. In DNA form, the CDR3 reads TGTGCCAGCAGCAAAGGGGGGGGACCGGCAGATACGCAGTATTTT.

The chain joins TRBV19 to TRBJ1-2; 9 positions match TRBD1. This CDR3 has 14 amino acids. Trimming took 5 bases from V and 8 from J; bases not matched to a gene: 9. The germline V gene encodes CDR1 LNHDA and CDR2 SQIVND (reference sequence). In DNA form, the CDR3 reads TGTGCCAGTAGTCAAGACAGGGGGGGATACGGCTACACCTTC. Its protein is CASSQDRGGYGYTF. Full variable domain (rest looked up from reference TRBV19 and TRBJ1-2): DGGITQSPKYLFRKEGQNVTLSCEQNLNHDAMYWYRQDPGQGLRLIYYSQIVNDFQKGDIAEGYSVSREKKESFPLTVTSAQKNPTAFYLCASSQDRGGYGYTFGSGTRLTVV.

In this sample, this clone turned up once. This rearrangement joins TRBV13 to TRBJ1-6, with D maybe TRBD1 (5 bases). Germline assignment: CDR1 PRHDT and CDR2 FYEKMQ (reference sequence). V was shortened by 3 bases and J by 6 bases, with 15 bases between the two germline ends. The CDR3 runs to 16 residues. CDR3 in amino acids: CASSFGSGQGNSPLHF. The CDR3 bases are TGTGCCAGCAGCTTTGGCTCCGGGCAGGGTAATTCACCCCTCCACTTT.

The V and J genes are TRBV18 and TRBJ2-1; D is possibly TRBD2 (5 bases). Per germline, CDR1 KGHSH and CDR2 LQKENI. The germline V and J ends were trimmed by 6 bases and 0 bases, with 18 bases remaining between them. The CDR3 is made up of 17 amino acids. The CDR3 loop is CASSPGMSLSSYNEQFF. CDR3 in DNA: TGTGCCAGCTCCCCCGGGATGAGCCTAAGCTCCTACAATGAGCAGTTCTTC.

This clone appeared a single time. The chain joins TRBV9 to TRBJ2-3, with 10 nucleotides matching TRBD1. V shed 3 bases, J shed 2 bases, and the junction held 6 bases outside the gene matches. CDR1 and CDR2 from the germline V gene are SGDLS and YYNGEE. CDR3 length equals 16 residues. CDR3 bases: TGTGCCAGCAGCGCCCGGGACAGGGGAGCCACAGATACGCAGTATTTT. It yields the protein CASSARDRGATDTQYF.

The chain links TRBV30 to TRBJ2-3; D not certain. Germline values: CDR1 GTSNPN, CDR2 SVGIG (reference sequence). V was shortened by 4 bases and J by 7 bases, with 12 bases between the two germline ends. This CDR3 is built from 12 residues. The CDR3 nucleotides read TGTGCCTGGATTGGTAGTCTGAATACGCAGTATTTT. It yields the protein CAWIGSLNTQYF.

This rearrangement joins TRBV21-1 to TRBJ1-2; the table's D gene call, TRBD1, was not cross checked with the DNA. TRBV21-1 is noted as a pseudogene. The CDR3 runs to 15 residues. CDR3 sequence: CASNGGQATNYGYTF. The DNA of the CDR3 is TGTGCCAGCAACGGAGGACAGGCGACTAACTATGGCTACACCTTC.